This entry features one T cell receptor beta chain sequence. As yet, its antigen is unknown. A J-beta primer mix and a sample-barcoded 5' primer were used in a second PCR of roughly 7 to 12 cycles. In TCRdb, the 5' RACE reads were re-called with MiXCR into one record per CDR3 protein. The table includes 1.2 million to 1.5 million distinct CDR3 sequences, around two fifths detected once. CDR3 size: 18 residues. CDR1 is SGHRS, CDR2 YFSETQ, per germline. Trimming cost V 4 bases and J 0 bases, with 19 bases left between them. This specimen belongs to a study of blood T cells in healthy people across ages. Donors each provided about 10 milliliters of peripheral blood. Regarding the study as a whole: Older age coincided with a roughly linear decline in TCR beta diversity per million T cells. PBMCs were not sorted, which prevented a conclusive comparison of naive versus antigen-experienced cells.

This receptor was obtained from a woman under 30 in good health. The specimen was blood. The chain recombines TRBV5-1 with TRBJ1-4, with D maybe TRBD1 (6 bases). The CDR3, as DNA: TGCGCCAGCAGCCGACAGGTTTCGACTGCGGCAACTAATGAAAAACTGTTTTTT. Residues: CASSRQVSTAATNEKLFF.